A single sample is the source of the 10 T cell receptor beta chains below, sequenced in a study of blood T cell repertoires in COVID-19 (dated by TCRdb to about 2020). Library preparation employed the immunoSEQ multiplex PCR assay. TCRdb mirrors the immuneACCESS table, restricted to in-frame sequences. Some clones are absent from its copies; in checked studies, under half trace to an unresolved V gene, and the reason for the others is unknown. This sample gives more than 300,000 clones in total; 88% of them show up just once. The ten largest clones take up 7% to 8% of the sample. The sample comprised peripheral blood. These receptors were taken from a woman between 65 and 79 years old with COVID-19, enrolled during active disease.

This clone was recorded only once. The chain joins TRBV30 to TRBJ1-2; possibly TRBD1 for D (6 bases). Trimming removed 7 bases at V and 8 bases at J, with 17 bases between. In germline, CDR1 is GTSNPN, CDR2 SVGIG (reference sequence). This CDR3 is built from 12 residues. The CDR3 region is CASALGGGGYTF. CDR3 DNA sequence: TGTGCCTCCGCACTGGGGGGGGGCGGCTACACCTTC.

This chain links TRBV9 with TRBJ2-2; 8 nucleotides align to TRBD1. The CDR3 has 15 residues. With V trimmed by 2 bases and J by 5 bases, 5 bases remained unmatched. Germline V lookup: CDR1 SGDLS, CDR2 YYNGEE. The CDR3 DNA follows: TGTGCCAGCAGCGTCGCAGGGGGCACGACCGGGGAGCTGTTTTTT. Translation: CASSVAGGTTGELFF.

This chain uses TRBV24-1 with TRBJ2-2, with TRBD1 matching 7 bases. Germline V CDR1 and CDR2: KGHDR, SFDVKD. V lost 6 bases and J lost 0; bases outside the gene matches: 6. There are 16 residues in the CDR3. As DNA, the CDR3 is TGTGCCACCAGTTCCGGGACAGCCTCGAACACCGGGGAGCTGTTTTTT. This gives the protein CATSSGTASNTGELFF.

The V and J genes are TRBV5-1 and TRBJ2-2; 7 nucleotides match TRBD1. The V gene's germline CDR1 is SGHRS and CDR2 YFSETQ. V shed 4 bases, J shed 1 base, and the junction held 7 bases outside the gene matches. This CDR3 has 16 amino acids. CDR3 amino acids: CASSTTGTVNTGELFF. The DNA for the CDR3 is TGCGCCAGCAGCACAACCGGGACAGTGAACACCGGGGAGCTGTTTTTT.

The chain uses TRBV5-6 and TRBJ2-2; a possible D gene is TRBD1 (5 bases). V gave up 4 bases and J gave up 3 bases, with 10 bases separating them. The CDR3 is made up of 14 amino acids. In germline, CDR1 is SGHDT, CDR2 YYEEEE. CDR3 amino acids: CASSVFRDTGELFF. CDR3 sequence (DNA): TGTGCCAGCAGCGTTTTCAGGGACACCGGGGAGCTGTTTTTT.

This chain links TRBV9 with TRBJ1-1; D gene unclear. V gave up 1 base and J gave up 3 bases, with 10 bases separating them. Germline loops: CDR1 SGDLS, CDR2 YYNGEE. This CDR3 region has 14 residues. The CDR3 bases are TGTGCCAGCAGCGTATCGGGGTACTACACTGAAGCTTTCTTT. This encodes CASSVSGYYTEAFF.

The V gene is TRBV10-3, the J gene TRBJ2-7, with 7 bases aligning to TRBD1. With V trimmed by 3 bases and J by 3 bases, 2 bases remained unmatched. This CDR3 contains 13 residues. Looked up from germline, CDR1 is ENHRY and CDR2 is SYGVKD. The CDR3 DNA is TGTGCCATCAGTGAATGGGACAGCTACGAGCAGTACTTC. Its protein is CAISEWDSYEQYF.

J is TRBJ1-2 and V is TRBV21-1; TRBD1 was called by the table and not checked on the DNA. TRBV21-1 is a pseudogene segment. This CDR3 is built from 20 residues. CDR3 protein: CASSKADLTVNPSINYGYTF. The CDR3 DNA is TGTGCCAGCAGCAAAGCAGACCTGACAGTCAACCCCTCCATTAACTATGGCTACACCTTC.

The chain links TRBV7-9 to TRBJ1-3; 7 bases fit TRBD1. The CDR3 covers 16 residues. The germline gives CDR1 SEHNR, CDR2 FQNEAQ (reference sequence). V lost 5 bases, J lost 0 bases, and 7 bases stayed unmatched. CDR3 region: CASSPEWDSSGNTIYF. CDR3 nucleotide sequence: TGTGCCAGCAGCCCGGAATGGGACAGCTCTGGAAACACCATATATTTT.

V and J are TRBV29-1 and TRBJ2-3; 9 positions agree with TRBD1. Looked up from germline, CDR1 is SQVTM and CDR2 is ANQGSEA. CDR3 length: 14 amino acids. The junction had 6 bases not matched to a gene; V was cut back by 4 bases and J by 4 bases. This CDR3 reads CSVVGQGNADTQYF. The DNA for the CDR3 is TGCAGCGTTGTGGGACAGGGAAACGCAGATACGCAGTATTTT.